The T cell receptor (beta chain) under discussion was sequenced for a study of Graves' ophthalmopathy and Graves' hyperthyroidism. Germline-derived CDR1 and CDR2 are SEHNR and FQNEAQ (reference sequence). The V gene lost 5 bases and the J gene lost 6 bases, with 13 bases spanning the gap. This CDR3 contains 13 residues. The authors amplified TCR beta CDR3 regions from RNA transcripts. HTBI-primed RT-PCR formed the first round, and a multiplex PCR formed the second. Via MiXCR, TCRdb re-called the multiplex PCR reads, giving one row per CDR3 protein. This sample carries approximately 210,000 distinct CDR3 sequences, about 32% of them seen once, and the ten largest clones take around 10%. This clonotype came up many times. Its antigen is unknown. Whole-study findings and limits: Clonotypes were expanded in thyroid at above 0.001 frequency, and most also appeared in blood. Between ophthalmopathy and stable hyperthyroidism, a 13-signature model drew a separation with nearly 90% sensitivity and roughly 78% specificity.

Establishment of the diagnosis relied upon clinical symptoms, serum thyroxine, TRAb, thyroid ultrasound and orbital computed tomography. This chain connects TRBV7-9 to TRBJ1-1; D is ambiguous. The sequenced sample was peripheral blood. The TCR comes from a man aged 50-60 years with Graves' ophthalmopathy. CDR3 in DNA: TGTGCCAGCAGCCCGGATATGGTGGCTGAAGCTTTCTTT. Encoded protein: CASSPDMVAEAFF.